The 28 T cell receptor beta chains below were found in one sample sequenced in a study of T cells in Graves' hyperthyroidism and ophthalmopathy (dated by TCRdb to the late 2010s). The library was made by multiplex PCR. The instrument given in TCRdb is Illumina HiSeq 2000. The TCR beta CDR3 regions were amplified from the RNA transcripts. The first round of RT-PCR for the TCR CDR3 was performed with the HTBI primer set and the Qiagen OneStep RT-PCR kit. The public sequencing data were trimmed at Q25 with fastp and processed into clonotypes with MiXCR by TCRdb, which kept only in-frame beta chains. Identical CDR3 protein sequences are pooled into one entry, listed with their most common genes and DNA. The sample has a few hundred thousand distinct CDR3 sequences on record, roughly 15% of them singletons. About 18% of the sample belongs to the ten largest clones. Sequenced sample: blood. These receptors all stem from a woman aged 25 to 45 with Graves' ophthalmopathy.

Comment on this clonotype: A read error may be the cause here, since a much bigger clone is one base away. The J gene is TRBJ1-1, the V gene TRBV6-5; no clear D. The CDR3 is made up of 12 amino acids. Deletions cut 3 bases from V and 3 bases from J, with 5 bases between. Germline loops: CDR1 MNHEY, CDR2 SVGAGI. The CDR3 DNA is TGTGCCAGCAGTTATGGGTACACTGAAGCTTTCTTT. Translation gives CASSYGYTEAFF.

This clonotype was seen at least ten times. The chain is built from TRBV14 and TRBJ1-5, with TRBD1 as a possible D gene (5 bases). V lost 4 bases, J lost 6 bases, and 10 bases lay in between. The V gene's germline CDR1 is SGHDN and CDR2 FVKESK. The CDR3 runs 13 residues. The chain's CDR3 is CASSPGFTQPQHF. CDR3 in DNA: TGTGCCAGCAGCCCAGGGTTTACTCAGCCCCAGCATTTT.

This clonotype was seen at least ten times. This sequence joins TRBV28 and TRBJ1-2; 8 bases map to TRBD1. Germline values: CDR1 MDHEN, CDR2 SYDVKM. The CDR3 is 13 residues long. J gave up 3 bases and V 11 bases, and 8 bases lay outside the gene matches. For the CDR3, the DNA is TGTGCCGGATCGACAGGGGTGGACTATGGCTACACCTTC. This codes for CAGSTGVDYGYTF.

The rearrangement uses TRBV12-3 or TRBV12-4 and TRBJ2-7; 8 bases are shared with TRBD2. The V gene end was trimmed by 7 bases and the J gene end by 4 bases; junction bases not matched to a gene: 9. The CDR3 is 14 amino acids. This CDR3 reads CASTFGGVGYEQYF. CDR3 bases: TGTGCCAGCACATTCGGGGGGGTCGGGTACGAGCAGTACTTC.

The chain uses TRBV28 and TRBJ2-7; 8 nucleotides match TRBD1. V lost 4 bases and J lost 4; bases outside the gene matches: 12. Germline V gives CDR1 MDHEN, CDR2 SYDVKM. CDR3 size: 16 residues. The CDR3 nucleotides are TGTGCCAGCAGTTCCTACAGGGGGTCAAGACCATACGAGCAGTACTTC. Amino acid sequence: CASSSYRGSRPYEQYF.

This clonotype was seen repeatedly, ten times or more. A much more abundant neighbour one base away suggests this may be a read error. CDR3 coding DNA: TGTGTCAGCAGAGGATTCGGGACTAGCGGTTCAGATACGCAGTATTTT. It is translated as CVSRGFGTSGSDTQYF. This chain connects TRBV2 to TRBJ2-3; TRBD2 matches 11 bases. Germline CDR1 and CDR2: SNHLY and FYNNEI. The CDR3 has 16 residues.

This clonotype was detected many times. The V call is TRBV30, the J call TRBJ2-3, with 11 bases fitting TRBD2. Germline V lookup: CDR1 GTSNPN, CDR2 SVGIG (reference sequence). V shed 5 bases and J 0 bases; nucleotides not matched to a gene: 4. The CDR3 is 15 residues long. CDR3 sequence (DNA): TGTGCCTGGTCACTAGCGGGGGTTAGCACAGATACGCAGTATTTT. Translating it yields CAWSLAGVSTDTQYF.

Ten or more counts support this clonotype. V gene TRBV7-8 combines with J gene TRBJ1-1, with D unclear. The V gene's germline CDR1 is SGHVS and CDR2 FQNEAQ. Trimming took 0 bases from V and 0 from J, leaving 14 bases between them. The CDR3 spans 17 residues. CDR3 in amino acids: CASSLASVGLMNTEAFF. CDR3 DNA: TGTGCCAGCAGCTTAGCTTCTGTAGGGCTAATGAACACTGAAGCTTTCTTT. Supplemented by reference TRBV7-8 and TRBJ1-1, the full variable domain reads GAGVSQSPRYKVAKRGQDVALRCDPISGHVSLFWYQQALGQGPEFLTYFQNEAQLDKSGLPSDRFFAERPEGSVSTLKIQRTQQEDSAVYLCASSLASVGLMNTEAFFGQGTRLTVV.

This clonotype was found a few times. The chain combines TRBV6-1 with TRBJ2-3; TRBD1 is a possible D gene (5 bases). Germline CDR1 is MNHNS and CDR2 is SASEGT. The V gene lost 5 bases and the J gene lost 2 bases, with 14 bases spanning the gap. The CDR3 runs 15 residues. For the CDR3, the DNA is TGTGCCAGCAGTTTGAAGGGGTACCCCACAGATACGCAGTATTTT. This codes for CASSLKGYPTDTQYF.

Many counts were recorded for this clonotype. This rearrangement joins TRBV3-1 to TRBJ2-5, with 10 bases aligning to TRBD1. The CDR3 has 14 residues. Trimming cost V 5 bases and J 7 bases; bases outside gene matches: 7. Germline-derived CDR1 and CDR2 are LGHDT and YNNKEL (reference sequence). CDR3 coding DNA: TGTGCCAGCAGCGATGGACAGGGGGTCGGGACCCAGTACTTC. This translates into CASSDGQGVGTQYF.

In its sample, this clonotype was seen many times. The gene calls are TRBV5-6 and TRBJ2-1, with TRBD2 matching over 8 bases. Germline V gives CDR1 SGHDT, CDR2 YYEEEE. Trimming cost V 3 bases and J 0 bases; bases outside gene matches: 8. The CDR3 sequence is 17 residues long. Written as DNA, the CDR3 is TGTGCCAGCAGCTCCCGGGAGGGGGACTACTCCTACAATGAGCAGTTCTTC. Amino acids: CASSSREGDYSYNEQFF.

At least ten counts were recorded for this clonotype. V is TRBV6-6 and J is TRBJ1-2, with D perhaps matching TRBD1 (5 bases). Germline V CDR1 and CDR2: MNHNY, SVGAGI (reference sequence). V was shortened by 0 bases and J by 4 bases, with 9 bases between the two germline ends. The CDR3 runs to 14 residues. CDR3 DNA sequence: TGTGCCAGCAGTTACTCGATTGGGGGCTATGGCTACACCTTC. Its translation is CASSYSIGGYGYTF.

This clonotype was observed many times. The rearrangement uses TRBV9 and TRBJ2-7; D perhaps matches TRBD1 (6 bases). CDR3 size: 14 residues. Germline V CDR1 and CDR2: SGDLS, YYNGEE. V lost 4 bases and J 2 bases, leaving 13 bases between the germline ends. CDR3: CASSRDRITYEQYF. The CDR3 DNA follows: TGTGCCAGCAGCCGCGACAGGATTACCTACGAGCAGTACTTC. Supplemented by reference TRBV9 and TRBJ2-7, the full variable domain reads DSGVTQTPKHLITATGQRVTLRCSPRSGDLSVYWYQQSLDQGLQFLIQYYNGEERAKGNILERFSAQQFPDLHSELNLSSLELGDSALYFCASSRDRITYEQYFGPGTRLTVT.

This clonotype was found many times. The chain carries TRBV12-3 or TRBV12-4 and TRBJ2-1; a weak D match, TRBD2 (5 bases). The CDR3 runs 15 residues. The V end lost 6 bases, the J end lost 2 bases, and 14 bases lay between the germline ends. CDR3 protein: CASRTGIRAYNEQFF. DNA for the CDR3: TGTGCCAGCAGAACCGGGATTCGGGCCTACAATGAGCAGTTCTTC.

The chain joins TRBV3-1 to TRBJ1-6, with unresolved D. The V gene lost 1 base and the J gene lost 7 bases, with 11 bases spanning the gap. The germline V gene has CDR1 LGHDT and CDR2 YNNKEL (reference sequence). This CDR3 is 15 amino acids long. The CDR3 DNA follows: TGTGCCAGCAGCCAAGTTAAAATACCGAATTCACCCCTCCACTTT. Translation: CASSQVKIPNSPLHF.

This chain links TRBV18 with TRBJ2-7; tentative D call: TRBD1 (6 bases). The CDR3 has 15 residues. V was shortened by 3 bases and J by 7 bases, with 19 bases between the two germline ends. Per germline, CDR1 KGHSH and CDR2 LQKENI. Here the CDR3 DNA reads TGTGCCAGCTCACCGGAGACAGGCGGGTTAGGGGAGCAGTACTTC. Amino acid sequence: CASSPETGGLGEQYF.

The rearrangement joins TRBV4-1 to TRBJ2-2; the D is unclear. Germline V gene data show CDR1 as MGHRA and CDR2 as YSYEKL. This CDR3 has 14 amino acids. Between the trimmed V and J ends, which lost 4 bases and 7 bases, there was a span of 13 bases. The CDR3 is CASSPTPRNGELFF. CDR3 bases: TGCGCCAGCAGCCCTACCCCCAGGAACGGGGAGCTGTTTTTT.

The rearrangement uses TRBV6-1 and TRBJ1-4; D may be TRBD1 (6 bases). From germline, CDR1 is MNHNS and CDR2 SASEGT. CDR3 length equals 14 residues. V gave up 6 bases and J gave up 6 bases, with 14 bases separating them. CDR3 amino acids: CASRKQGDHEKLFF. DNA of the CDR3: TGTGCCAGCAGGAAACAGGGCGACCATGAAAAACTGTTTTTT.

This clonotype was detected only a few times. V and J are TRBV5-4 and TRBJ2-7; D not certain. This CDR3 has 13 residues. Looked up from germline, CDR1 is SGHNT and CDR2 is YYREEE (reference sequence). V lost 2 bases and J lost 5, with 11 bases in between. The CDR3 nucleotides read TGTGCCAGCAGCTTCCCGGTGTCGGACGAGCAGTACTTC. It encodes CASSFPVSDEQYF.

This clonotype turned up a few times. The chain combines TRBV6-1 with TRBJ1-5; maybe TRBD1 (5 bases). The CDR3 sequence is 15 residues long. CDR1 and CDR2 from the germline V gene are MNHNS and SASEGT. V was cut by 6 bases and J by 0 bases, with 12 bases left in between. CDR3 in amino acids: CASRVTDYSNQPQHF. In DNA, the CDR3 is TGTGCCAGCAGGGTGACAGATTATAGCAATCAGCCCCAGCATTTT.

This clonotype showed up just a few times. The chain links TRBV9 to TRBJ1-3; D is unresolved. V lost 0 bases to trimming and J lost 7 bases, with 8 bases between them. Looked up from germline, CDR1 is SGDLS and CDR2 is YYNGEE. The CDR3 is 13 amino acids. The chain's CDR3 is CASSVGGANTIYF. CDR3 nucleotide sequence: TGTGCCAGCAGCGTAGGGGGAGCGAACACCATATATTTT. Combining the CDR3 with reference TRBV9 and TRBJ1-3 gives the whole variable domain DSGVTQTPKHLITATGQRVTLRCSPRSGDLSVYWYQQSLDQGLQFLIQYYNGEERAKGNILERFSAQQFPDLHSELNLSSLELGDSALYFCASSVGGANTIYFGEGSWLTVV.

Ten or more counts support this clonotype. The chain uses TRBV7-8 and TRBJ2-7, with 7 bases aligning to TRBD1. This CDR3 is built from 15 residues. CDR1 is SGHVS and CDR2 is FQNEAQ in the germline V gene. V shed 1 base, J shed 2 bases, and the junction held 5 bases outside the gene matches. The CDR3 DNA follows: TGTGCCAGCAGCTTAGGGGCCGGGACAGCCTACGAGCAGTACTTC. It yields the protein CASSLGAGTAYEQYF.

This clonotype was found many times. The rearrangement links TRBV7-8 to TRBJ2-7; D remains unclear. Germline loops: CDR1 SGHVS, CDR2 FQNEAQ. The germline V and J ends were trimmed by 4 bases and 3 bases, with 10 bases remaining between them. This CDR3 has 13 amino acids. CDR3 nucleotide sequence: TGTGCCAGCAGCTCTCTCCGGATCTACGAGCAGTACTTC. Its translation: CASSSLRIYEQYF.

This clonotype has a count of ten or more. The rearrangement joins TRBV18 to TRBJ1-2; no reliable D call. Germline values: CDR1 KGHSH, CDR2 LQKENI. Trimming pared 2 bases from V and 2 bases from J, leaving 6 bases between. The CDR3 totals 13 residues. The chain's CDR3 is CASSPSENYGYTF. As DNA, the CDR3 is TGTGCCAGCTCACCAAGCGAAAACTATGGCTACACCTTC.

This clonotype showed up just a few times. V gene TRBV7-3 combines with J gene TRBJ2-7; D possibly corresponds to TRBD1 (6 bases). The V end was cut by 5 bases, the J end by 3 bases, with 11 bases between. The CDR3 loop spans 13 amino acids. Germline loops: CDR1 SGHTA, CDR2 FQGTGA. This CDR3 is CASSQLGGYEQYF. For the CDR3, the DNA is TGTGCCAGCAGCCAACTAGGGGGCTACGAGCAGTACTTC.

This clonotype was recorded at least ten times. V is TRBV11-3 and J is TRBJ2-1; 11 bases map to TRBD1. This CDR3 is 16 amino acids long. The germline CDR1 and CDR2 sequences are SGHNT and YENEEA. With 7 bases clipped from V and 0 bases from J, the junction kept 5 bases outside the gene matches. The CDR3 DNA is TGTGCCAGCACTGGACAGGGGGCCGGCTCCTACAATGAGCAGTTCTTC. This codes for CASTGQGAGSYNEQFF.

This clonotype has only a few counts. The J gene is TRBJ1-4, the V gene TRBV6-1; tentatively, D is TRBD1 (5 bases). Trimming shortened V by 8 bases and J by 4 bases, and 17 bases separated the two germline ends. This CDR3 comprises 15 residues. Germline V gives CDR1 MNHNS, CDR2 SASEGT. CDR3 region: CASLVTGHINEKLFF. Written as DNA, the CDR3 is TGTGCCAGCCTTGTAACGGGGCACATTAATGAAAAACTGTTTTTT.

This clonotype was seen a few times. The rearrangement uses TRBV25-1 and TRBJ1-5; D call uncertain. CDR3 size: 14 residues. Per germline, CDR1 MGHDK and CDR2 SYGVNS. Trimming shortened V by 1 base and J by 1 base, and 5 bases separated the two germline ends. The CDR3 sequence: CASSESGSNQPQHF. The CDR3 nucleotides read TGTGCCAGCAGTGAATCTGGAAGCAATCAGCCCCAGCATTTT. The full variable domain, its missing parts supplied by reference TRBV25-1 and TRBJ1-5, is EADIYQTPRYLVIGTGKKITLECSQTMGHDKMYWYQQDPGMELHLIHYSYGVNSTEKGDLSSESTVSRIRTEHFPLTLESARPSHTSQYLCASSESGSNQPQHFGDGTRLSIL.